Listed below are T cell receptor beta chains from one sample, sequenced in a study of blood T cell repertoires in COVID-19. The method was immunoSEQ multiplex PCR; TCRdb's version includes in-frame clones alone and lacks a portion of them. The sample shows roughly 170,000 clones, approximately 84% of them seen only once. The sample consisted of peripheral blood. These receptor sequences come from a woman in her fifties or sixties with COVID-19, enrolled during active disease. Each CDR3 is given with its conserved first and last residue. Fields, in order: CDR3 DNA, CDR3 protein, D gene, J gene, V gene, clone size, CDR3 length. The D gene is left open where the match is weak. Part of the rows lack a size; the others show once, few, many or a class for expanded clones.

CDR3 DNA: TGTGCCAGCACACCATCAGGGTCGGCTAATGAAAAACTGTTTTTT; CDR3 protein: CASTPSGSANEKLFF; D gene: -; J gene: TRBJ1-4; V gene: TRBV6-5; clone size: -; CDR3 length: 15
CDR3 DNA: TGTGCCAGCAGCCCCCCCGATGGGAGTGAAAAACTGTTTTTT; CDR3 protein: CASSPPDGSEKLFF; D gene: -; J gene: TRBJ1-4; V gene: TRBV7-9; clone size: -; CDR3 length: 14
CDR3 DNA: TGTGCCAGCAGCTTAGACACCACAGATACGCAGTATTTT; CDR3 protein: CASSLDTTDTQYF; D gene: -; J gene: TRBJ2-3; V gene: TRBV7-9; clone size: -; CDR3 length: 13
CDR3 DNA: TGTGCCATCGGGGGGGAGCCCAGCGAAAAACTGTTTTTT; CDR3 protein: CAIGGEPSEKLFF; D gene: -; J gene: TRBJ1-4; V gene: TRBV10-3; clone size: -; CDR3 length: 13
CDR3 DNA: TGTGCCAGCAGCGGGGGGGCAACTAATGAAAAACTGTTTTTT; CDR3 protein: CASSGGATNEKLFF; D gene: -; J gene: TRBJ1-4; V gene: TRBV11-2; clone size: once; CDR3 length: 14
CDR3 DNA: TGTGCCAGCAGCTACGGACAGGGGTCTCTGAAGGGCTACACCTTC; CDR3 protein: CASSYGQGSLKGYTF; D gene: TRBD1; J gene: TRBJ1-2; V gene: TRBV7-2; clone size: many; CDR3 length: 15
CDR3 DNA: TGTGCCACCAGTCAACTAGCGGCCTCCTACAATGAGCAGTTCTTC; CDR3 protein: CATSQLAASYNEQFF; D gene: TRBD2; J gene: TRBJ2-1; V gene: TRBV24-1; clone size: -; CDR3 length: 15
CDR3 DNA: TGCGCCAGCAGCCAAGCGCCTTTGACTAGCGGGGTTAGGGAGCAGTACTTC; CDR3 protein: CASSQAPLTSGVREQYF; D gene: TRBD2; J gene: TRBJ2-7; V gene: TRBV4-3; clone size: -; CDR3 length: 17
CDR3 DNA: TGTGCCAGCAGCTTAAGACTCTTCCAAGAGACCCAGTACTTC; CDR3 protein: CASSLRLFQETQYF; D gene: -; J gene: TRBJ2-5; V gene: TRBV11-2; clone size: once; CDR3 length: 14
CDR3 DNA: TGTGCCAGCAGGACAGGGAGCACAGATACGCAGTATTTT; CDR3 protein: CASRTGSTDTQYF; D gene: TRBD1; J gene: TRBJ2-3; V gene: TRBV5-4; clone size: -; CDR3 length: 13
CDR3 DNA: TGTGCTAGTGGCGCGACAGTTCAGCCCCAGCATTTT; CDR3 protein: CASGATVQPQHF; D gene: -; J gene: TRBJ1-5; V gene: TRBV12-5; clone size: -; CDR3 length: 12
CDR3 DNA: TGTGCCAGCAGCCAACTTCCCTCCTACAATGAGCAGTTCTTC; CDR3 protein: CASSQLPSYNEQFF; D gene: -; J gene: TRBJ2-1; V gene: TRBV11-2; clone size: -; CDR3 length: 14
CDR3 DNA: TGTGCCAGCAGCTTTAGTCCCTTAAAGATTTACTCGCAGGGAGGCACTGAAGCTTTCTTT; CDR3 protein: CASSFSPLKIYSQGGTEAFF; D gene: -; J gene: TRBJ1-1; V gene: TRBV7-6; clone size: -; CDR3 length: 20
CDR3 DNA: TGCGCCAGCAGCCGAGAAATGGGAGGGGAAGGGAAACTGTTTTTT; CDR3 protein: CASSREMGGEGKLFF; D gene: -; J gene: TRBJ1-4; V gene: TRBV5-1; clone size: -; CDR3 length: 15
CDR3 DNA: TGTGCCAGCAGTGAGACAGGGGATACGCAGTATTTT; CDR3 protein: CASSETGDTQYF; D gene: TRBD1; J gene: TRBJ2-3; V gene: TRBV6-1; clone size: once; CDR3 length: 12
CDR3 DNA: TGTGCCAGCAGTGAAGCGCGGGGGGAGGGCTATGGCTACACCTTC; CDR3 protein: CASSEARGEGYGYTF; D gene: -; J gene: TRBJ1-2; V gene: TRBV2; clone size: -; CDR3 length: 15
CDR3 DNA: TGTGCCAGCAGTTCACCGACAGGGAATAGTGGCTACACCTTC; CDR3 protein: CASSSPTGNSGYTF; D gene: TRBD1; J gene: TRBJ1-2; V gene: TRBV28; clone size: -; CDR3 length: 14
CDR3 DNA: TGTGCCAGCAGCAAAGGACCCCCCCGGACAGGGCCGAGGGAAGAGACCCAGTACTTC; CDR3 protein: CASSKGPPRTGPREETQYF; D gene: -; J gene: TRBJ2-5; V gene: TRBV21-1; clone size: -; CDR3 length: 19
CDR3 DNA: TGTGCCAGCAGCCAAGTCGGGGATAGCGGGGGGAGAGGTGAGCAGTTCTTC; CDR3 protein: CASSQVGDSGGRGEQFF; D gene: TRBD2; J gene: TRBJ2-1; V gene: TRBV3-1/TRBV3-2; clone size: -; CDR3 length: 17
CDR3 DNA: TGTGCCAGCAGCTCCCGTCTCGGGACACAATACAATGAGCAGTTCTTC; CDR3 protein: CASSSRLGTQYNEQFF; D gene: -; J gene: TRBJ2-1; V gene: TRBV7-9; clone size: -; CDR3 length: 16
CDR3 DNA: TGTGCCAGTAGTATATGGGACAGAGGGACCCAGTACTTC; CDR3 protein: CASSIWDRGTQYF; D gene: TRBD1; J gene: TRBJ2-5; V gene: TRBV19; clone size: -; CDR3 length: 13
CDR3 DNA: TGTGCCTGGAGGCGGACAGGGGGAACTAATGAAAAACTGTTTTTT; CDR3 protein: CAWRRTGGTNEKLFF; D gene: TRBD1; J gene: TRBJ1-4; V gene: TRBV30; clone size: -; CDR3 length: 15
CDR3 DNA: TGTGCCAGCAGTTACTCGTTACAGAGCTACGGCTACATCTTC; CDR3 protein: CASSYSLQSYGYIF; D gene: -; J gene: TRBJ1-2; V gene: TRBV6-5; clone size: -; CDR3 length: 14
CDR3 DNA: TGTGCCAGCAGCTTCTTACTAGCGGGCGTACAAGAGACCCAGTACTTC; CDR3 protein: CASSFLLAGVQETQYF; D gene: TRBD2; J gene: TRBJ2-5; V gene: TRBV5-6; clone size: -; CDR3 length: 16
CDR3 DNA: TGTGCCAGCAGCCGAACAGGGAAAGCGAACACCGGGGAGCTGTTTTTT; CDR3 protein: CASSRTGKANTGELFF; D gene: -; J gene: TRBJ2-2; V gene: TRBV7-3; clone size: -; CDR3 length: 16
CDR3 DNA: TGCAGCGTAGCCGAACTAGCGGGGGGGCCTTACGAGCAGTACTTC; CDR3 protein: CSVAELAGGPYEQYF; D gene: TRBD2; J gene: TRBJ2-7; V gene: TRBV29-1; clone size: -; CDR3 length: 15
CDR3 DNA: TGTGCCTGGGAACCGGGACAGGGGAATTCACCCCTCCACTTT; CDR3 protein: CAWEPGQGNSPLHF; D gene: TRBD1; J gene: TRBJ1-6; V gene: TRBV30; clone size: -; CDR3 length: 14
CDR3 DNA: TGTGCCAGCAGAGCTGGACAGGGGAGTAATTCACCCCTCCACTTT; CDR3 protein: CASRAGQGSNSPLHF; D gene: TRBD1; J gene: TRBJ1-6; V gene: TRBV6-5; clone size: -; CDR3 length: 15
CDR3 DNA: TGTGCCAGCAGCCCCGGGGCTAGCGGGGGGTCTAGCACAGATACGCAGTATTTT; CDR3 protein: CASSPGASGGSSTDTQYF; D gene: TRBD2; J gene: TRBJ2-3; V gene: TRBV11-2; clone size: once; CDR3 length: 18
CDR3 DNA: TGTGCCAGCAGCTCCACGGGGGGCATGGACAGTGAATATGGCTACACCTTC; CDR3 protein: CASSSTGGMDSEYGYTF; D gene: -; J gene: TRBJ1-2; V gene: TRBV13; clone size: -; CDR3 length: 17
CDR3 DNA: TGTGCCAGCGGATATCGGGACTCCTTGGCCGGGGAGCTGTTTTTT; CDR3 protein: CASGYRDSLAGELFF; D gene: -; J gene: TRBJ2-2; V gene: TRBV6-5; clone size: -; CDR3 length: 15
CDR3 DNA: TGTGCCAGCTCCCGGGAAGACGGGGCCTACGAGCAGTACTTC; CDR3 protein: CASSREDGAYEQYF; D gene: -; J gene: TRBJ2-7; V gene: TRBV7-9; clone size: once; CDR3 length: 14
CDR3 DNA: TGTGCCAGCTCAATCGGACAGGGGGCGGCGGAAGGTGGCTACACCTTC; CDR3 protein: CASSIGQGAAEGGYTF; D gene: TRBD1; J gene: TRBJ1-2; V gene: TRBV18; clone size: once; CDR3 length: 16
CDR3 DNA: TGTGCCAGCAGCCCACTAGCGGGGGTGGGAAACATTCAGTACTTC; CDR3 protein: CASSPLAGVGNIQYF; D gene: TRBD2; J gene: TRBJ2-4; V gene: TRBV7-6; clone size: -; CDR3 length: 15
CDR3 DNA: TGTGCCACCAGCAGCAACCAGGCGGACTATGAAAAACTGTTTTTT; CDR3 protein: CATSSNQADYEKLFF; D gene: -; J gene: TRBJ1-4; V gene: TRBV15; clone size: -; CDR3 length: 15
CDR3 DNA: TGTGCCAGCAGCCAAGTCCCTAGCGGGGGGAAAGGACTCGAGCAGTACTTC; CDR3 protein: CASSQVPSGGKGLEQYF; D gene: TRBD2; J gene: TRBJ2-7; V gene: TRBV3-1/TRBV3-2; clone size: -; CDR3 length: 17
CDR3 DNA: TGTGCCAGCAGCTTAGTACACTACGAGCAGTACTTC; CDR3 protein: CASSLVHYEQYF; D gene: -; J gene: TRBJ2-7; V gene: TRBV7-9; clone size: -; CDR3 length: 12
CDR3 DNA: TGCGCCAGCAGCCAAGATCGGACAGCGGGGGCCAACGTCCTGACTTTC; CDR3 protein: CASSQDRTAGANVLTF; D gene: -; J gene: TRBJ2-6; V gene: TRBV4-3; clone size: -; CDR3 length: 16
CDR3 DNA: TGCAGCGTTGAAACCCAGCGGGGGTACAATGAGCAGTTCTTC; CDR3 protein: CSVETQRGYNEQFF; D gene: TRBD2; J gene: TRBJ2-1; V gene: TRBV29-1; clone size: -; CDR3 length: 14
CDR3 DNA: TGTGCCAGCAGCCCAACGGCGGGGATGAACACTGAAGCTTTCTTT; CDR3 protein: CASSPTAGMNTEAFF; D gene: -; J gene: TRBJ1-1; V gene: TRBV3-1/TRBV3-2; clone size: -; CDR3 length: 15
CDR3 DNA: TGTGCCTGGTCTAACGCCCGACAGGGGTCGAATGGCTACACCTTC; CDR3 protein: CAWSNARQGSNGYTF; D gene: TRBD1; J gene: TRBJ1-2; V gene: TRBV30; clone size: -; CDR3 length: 15
CDR3 DNA: TGCGCCAGCAGCTGGGACAGGGGGCCAAACACTGAAGCTTTCTTT; CDR3 protein: CASSWDRGPNTEAFF; D gene: TRBD1; J gene: TRBJ1-1; V gene: TRBV5-1; clone size: -; CDR3 length: 15
CDR3 DNA: TGTGCCAGCAGCCACAGCGGGCCCTCCCTGGAGCAGTACTTC; CDR3 protein: CASSHSGPSLEQYF; D gene: -; J gene: TRBJ2-7; V gene: TRBV3-1/TRBV3-2; clone size: -; CDR3 length: 14
CDR3 DNA: TGTGCCAGCAGTTTTCGGAGGGGCACAGATACGCAGTATTTT; CDR3 protein: CASSFRRGTDTQYF; D gene: -; J gene: TRBJ2-3; V gene: TRBV27; clone size: -; CDR3 length: 14
CDR3 DNA: TGTGCCAGCAGTTGGACTAGCGGGAACACCGGGGAGCTGTTTTTT; CDR3 protein: CASSWTSGNTGELFF; D gene: TRBD2; J gene: TRBJ2-2; V gene: TRBV6-5; clone size: -; CDR3 length: 15
CDR3 DNA: TGTGCCAGCAGCTTAGTAGGGGCGACCTCGAACACTGAAGCTTTCTTT; CDR3 protein: CASSLVGATSNTEAFF; D gene: -; J gene: TRBJ1-1; V gene: TRBV7-9; clone size: -; CDR3 length: 16
CDR3 DNA: TGTGCCAGCAGCTTAGATGGGACTAGCGGCACAGATACGCAGTATTTT; CDR3 protein: CASSLDGTSGTDTQYF; D gene: TRBD2; J gene: TRBJ2-3; V gene: TRBV11-3; clone size: once; CDR3 length: 16
CDR3 DNA: TGTGCCAGCAGCTTCGAGGTAGGATTCTACGAGCAGTACTTC; CDR3 protein: CASSFEVGFYEQYF; D gene: -; J gene: TRBJ2-7; V gene: TRBV11-2; clone size: -; CDR3 length: 14
CDR3 DNA: TGCGCCAGCAGCTTGGCTCTATATGGCGGGGGGGCCTACAATGAGCAGTTCTTC; CDR3 protein: CASSLALYGGGAYNEQFF; D gene: TRBD2; J gene: TRBJ2-1; V gene: TRBV5-1; clone size: -; CDR3 length: 18
CDR3 DNA: TGTGCCAGCAGCTTAGGGACAGGGTGGTCAAAACTGTTTTTT; CDR3 protein: CASSLGTGWSKLFF; D gene: TRBD1; J gene: TRBJ1-4; V gene: TRBV7-2; clone size: -; CDR3 length: 14
CDR3 DNA: TGTGCCAGCAGTGACCCCAATGACAGGGGCCAAGAGACCCAGTACTTC; CDR3 protein: CASSDPNDRGQETQYF; D gene: TRBD1; J gene: TRBJ2-5; V gene: TRBV6-1; clone size: -; CDR3 length: 16
CDR3 DNA: TGTGCCAGCAGTTCCAACAGGGGCTTGGGGTCAGATACGCAGTATTTT; CDR3 protein: CASSSNRGLGSDTQYF; D gene: TRBD1; J gene: TRBJ2-3; V gene: TRBV27; clone size: once; CDR3 length: 16
CDR3 DNA: TGCAGTGCTAGTGCCCTCACAGGGTTCCAAGGCTACACCTTC; CDR3 protein: CSASALTGFQGYTF; D gene: -; J gene: TRBJ1-2; V gene: TRBV20-1; clone size: -; CDR3 length: 14
CDR3 DNA: TGTGCCAGCAGTTTTTCAGGGGTAGGCGGGGAGCTGTTTTTT; CDR3 protein: CASSFSGVGGELFF; D gene: -; J gene: TRBJ2-2; V gene: TRBV2; clone size: -; CDR3 length: 14
CDR3 DNA: TGCGCCAGCAGCCAAGAGAAAATAGGACAGGGGGCCTCTGAAGCTTTCTTT; CDR3 protein: CASSQEKIGQGASEAFF; D gene: TRBD1; J gene: TRBJ1-1; V gene: TRBV4-1; clone size: -; CDR3 length: 17
CDR3 DNA: TGTGCCTGGAGTGTTGAGGTTTATGGCTACACCTTC; CDR3 protein: CAWSVEVYGYTF; D gene: -; J gene: TRBJ1-2; V gene: TRBV30; clone size: -; CDR3 length: 12
CDR3 DNA: TGCGCCAGCAGCTTGACAGGGGGCTACGGTATTGGAAACACCATATATTTT; CDR3 protein: CASSLTGGYGIGNTIYF; D gene: TRBD1; J gene: TRBJ1-3; V gene: TRBV5-1; clone size: -; CDR3 length: 17